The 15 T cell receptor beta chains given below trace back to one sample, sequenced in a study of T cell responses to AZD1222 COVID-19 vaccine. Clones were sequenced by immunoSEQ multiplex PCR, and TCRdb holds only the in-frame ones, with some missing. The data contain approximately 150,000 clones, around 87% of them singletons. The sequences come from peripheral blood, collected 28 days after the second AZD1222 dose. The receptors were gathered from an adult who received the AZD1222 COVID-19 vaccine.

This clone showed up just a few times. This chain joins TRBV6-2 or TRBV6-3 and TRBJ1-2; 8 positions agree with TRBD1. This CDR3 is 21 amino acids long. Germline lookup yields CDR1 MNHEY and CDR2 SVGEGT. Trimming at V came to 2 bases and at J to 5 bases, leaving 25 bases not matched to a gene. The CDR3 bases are TGTGCCAGCAGTTACGTGGGCAGGGGGCTCCCTAGCCGTGGCCTCCCTTATGGCTACACCTTC. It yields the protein CASSYVGRGLPSRGLPYGYTF.

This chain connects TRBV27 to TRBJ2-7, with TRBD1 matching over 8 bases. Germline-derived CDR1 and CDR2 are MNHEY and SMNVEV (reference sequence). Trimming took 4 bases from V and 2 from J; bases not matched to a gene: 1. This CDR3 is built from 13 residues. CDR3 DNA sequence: TGTGCCAGCAGTTCGACAGGGGCCTACGAGCAGTACTTC. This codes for CASSSTGAYEQYF.

CDR3 nucleotide sequence: TGTGCCAGCTCACCAGGAGATGGCTCCTATGGCTACACCTTC. It is translated as CASSPGDGSYGYTF. The chain employs TRBV18 and TRBJ1-2; D remains unclear. Germline CDR1 and CDR2: KGHSH and LQKENI. Trimming stripped 2 bases from V and 4 bases from J, with 11 bases between. The CDR3 is 14 residues long.

Here the CDR3 reads CASTYRQSEAFF. DNA of the CDR3: TGTGCCAGCACCTACAGACAGTCGGAAGCTTTCTTT. V usage is TRBV6-6 and J usage is TRBJ1-1; D is possibly TRBD1 (5 bases). Trimming removed 7 bases from V and 8 bases from J, with 14 bases in between. This CDR3 comprises 12 residues. Germline V CDR1 and CDR2: MNHNY, SVGAGI (reference sequence).

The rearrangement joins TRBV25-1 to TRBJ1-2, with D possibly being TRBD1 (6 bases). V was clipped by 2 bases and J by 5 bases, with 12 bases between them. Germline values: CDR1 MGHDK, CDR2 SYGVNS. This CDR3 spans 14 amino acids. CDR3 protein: CASSELTGGYGYTF. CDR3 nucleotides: TGTGCCAGCAGTGAACTGACAGGCGGATATGGCTACACCTTC.

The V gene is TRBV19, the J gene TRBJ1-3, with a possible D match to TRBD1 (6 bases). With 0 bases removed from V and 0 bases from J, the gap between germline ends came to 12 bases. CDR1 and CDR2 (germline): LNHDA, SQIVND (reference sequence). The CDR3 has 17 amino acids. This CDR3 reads CASSIEKTGPSGNTIYF. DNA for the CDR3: TGTGCCAGTAGTATAGAGAAGACAGGCCCCTCTGGAAACACCATATATTTT.

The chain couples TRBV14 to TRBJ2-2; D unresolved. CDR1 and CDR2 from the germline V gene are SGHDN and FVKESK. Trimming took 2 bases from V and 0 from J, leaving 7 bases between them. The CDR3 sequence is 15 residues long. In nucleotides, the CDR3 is TGTGCCAGCAGCCAAATGACACCGAACACCGGGGAGCTGTTTTTT. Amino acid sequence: CASSQMTPNTGELFF.

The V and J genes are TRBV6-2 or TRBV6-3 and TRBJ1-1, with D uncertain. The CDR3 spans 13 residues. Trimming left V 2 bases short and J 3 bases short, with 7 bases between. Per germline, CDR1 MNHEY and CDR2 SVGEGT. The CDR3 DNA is TGTGCCAGCAGTTACGGGGAACACACTGAAGCTTTCTTT. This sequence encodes CASSYGEHTEAFF.

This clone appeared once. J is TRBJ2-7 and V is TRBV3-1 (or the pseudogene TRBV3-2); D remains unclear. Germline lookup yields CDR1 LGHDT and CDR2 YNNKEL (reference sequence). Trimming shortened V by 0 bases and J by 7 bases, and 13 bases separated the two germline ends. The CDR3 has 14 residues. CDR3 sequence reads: CASSQDQVRTEQYF. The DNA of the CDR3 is TGTGCCAGCAGCCAAGATCAGGTTAGAACAGAGCAGTACTTC.

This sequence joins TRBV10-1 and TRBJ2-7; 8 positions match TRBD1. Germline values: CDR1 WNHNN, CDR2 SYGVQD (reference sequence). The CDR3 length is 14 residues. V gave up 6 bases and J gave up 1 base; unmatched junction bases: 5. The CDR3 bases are TGCGCCAGCAGCCCTCGACAGGGGTCCTACGAGCAGTACTTC. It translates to CASSPRQGSYEQYF.

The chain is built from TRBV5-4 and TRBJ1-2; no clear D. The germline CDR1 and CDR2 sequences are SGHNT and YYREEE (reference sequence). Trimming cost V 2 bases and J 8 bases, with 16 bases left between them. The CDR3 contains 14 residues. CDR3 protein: CASSLQGSAVGYTF. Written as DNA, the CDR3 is TGTGCCAGCAGCTTACAAGGCTCGGCGGTAGGCTACACCTTC. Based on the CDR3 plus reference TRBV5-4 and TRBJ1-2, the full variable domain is ETGVTQSPTHLIKTRGQQVTLRCSSQSGHNTVSWYQQALGQGPQFIFQYYREEENGRGNFPPRFSGLQFPNYSSELNVNALELDDSALYLCASSLQGSAVGYTFGSGTRLTVV.

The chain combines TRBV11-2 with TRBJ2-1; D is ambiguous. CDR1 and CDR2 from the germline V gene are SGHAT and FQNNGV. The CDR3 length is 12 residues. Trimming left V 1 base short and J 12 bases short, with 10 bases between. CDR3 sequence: CASSLAEDVQFF. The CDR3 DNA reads TGTGCCAGCAGCTTAGCCGAGGACGTGCAGTTCTTC.

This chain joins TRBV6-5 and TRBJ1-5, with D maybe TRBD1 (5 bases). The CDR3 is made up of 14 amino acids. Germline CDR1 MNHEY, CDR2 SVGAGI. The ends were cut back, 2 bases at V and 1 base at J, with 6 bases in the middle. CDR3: CASSYRDSNQPQHF. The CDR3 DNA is TGTGCCAGCAGTTACCGGGACAGCAATCAGCCCCAGCATTTT.

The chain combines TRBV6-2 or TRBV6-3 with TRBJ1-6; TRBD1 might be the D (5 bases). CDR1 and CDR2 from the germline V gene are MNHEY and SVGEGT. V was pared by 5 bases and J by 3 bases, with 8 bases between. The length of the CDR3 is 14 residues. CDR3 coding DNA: TGTGCCAGCAGTGCAGGGAGCTATAATTCACCCCTCCACTTT. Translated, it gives CASSAGSYNSPLHF.

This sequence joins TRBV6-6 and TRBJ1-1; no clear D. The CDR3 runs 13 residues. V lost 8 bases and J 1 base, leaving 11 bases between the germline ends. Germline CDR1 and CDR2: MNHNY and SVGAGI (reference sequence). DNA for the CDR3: TGTGCCAGCCGTTCGTACAGGAACACTGAAGCTTTCTTT. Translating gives CASRSYRNTEAFF.